The present entry profiles one TCR beta chain with its context. This specimen belongs to a study of blood T cell repertoires in COVID-19. Some clones are missing from TCRdb's copy, which holds only in-frame ones; the method was immunoSEQ multiplex PCR. The sample contains just over 70,000 clones, around 91% of which appear only once. Trimming removed 3 bases at V and 1 base at J, with 12 bases between. The germline gives CDR1 LNHDA, CDR2 SQIVND (reference sequence). The CDR3 consists of 15 residues. The sample consisted of peripheral blood. The chain couples TRBV19 to TRBJ1-1; D possibly corresponds to TRBD1 (5 bases). The receptor's source is a human donor in a cohort sampled during active COVID-19. This chain's CDR3 is CASSIGGLANTEAFF. The CDR3 bases are TGTGCCAGTAGTATCGGGGGTTTGGCGAACACTGAAGCTTTCTTT.